Following are 10 T cell receptor beta chains from one sample sequenced in a study of shared clonotypes between healthy human individuals. Here immunoSEQ multiplex PCR was the method, and the copy in TCRdb shows in-frame clones only, minus some. The sample shows 800,000 or so clones, about 96% of them seen only once. CD45RO-negative, CCR7-positively selected cells formed the naive CD8 fraction, excluding terminally differentiated effector memory CD45RA+ cells. The sequenced sample consisted of naive CD8+ T cells sorted from blood. The receptors shown here come from a young man in good health.

This chain connects TRBV29-1 to TRBJ2-5, with 8 bases identical to TRBD1. V lost 4 bases and J lost 1; bases outside the gene matches: 5. CDR3 size: 14 residues. The germline CDR1 and CDR2 sequences are SQVTM and ANQGSEA. The CDR3 reads CSVGRDRPQETQYF. As DNA, the CDR3 is TGCAGCGTTGGCCGGGACAGGCCCCAAGAGACCCAGTACTTC.

Only one count was recorded for this clone. The same CDR3 arises from other DNA sequences in this sample as well. The rearrangement joins TRBV9 to TRBJ2-3; tentatively, D is TRBD2 (5 bases). The germline gives CDR1 SGDLS, CDR2 YYNGEE. With 2 bases removed from V and 6 bases from J, the gap between germline ends came to 7 bases. CDR3 size: 12 residues. The CDR3 region has the DNA TGTGCCAGCAGCGTTAGAGGGGATACGCAGTATTTT. Its translation is CASSVRGDTQYF.

The J gene is TRBJ2-3, the V gene TRBV10-2; D perhaps matches TRBD2 (6 bases). The V gene lost 3 bases and the J gene lost 2 bases, with 15 bases spanning the gap. This CDR3 contains 16 residues. Germline CDR1 reads WSHSY; CDR2 reads SAAADI. CDR3 DNA: TGCGCCAGCAGTGATAGGAGGGCCGAGATCACAGATACGCAGTATTTT. It codes for CASSDRRAEITDTQYF.

V and J are TRBV29-1 and TRBJ2-7; 9 bases line up with TRBD1. Germline assignment: CDR1 SQVTM and CDR2 ANQGSEA. The CDR3 spans 13 residues. Losses at the gene ends were 6 bases for V and 5 bases for J; bases not matched to a gene: 8. The CDR3 region has the DNA TGCAGCGTCGCGGGACAGGGTGAACACGAGCAGTACTTC. Translated: CSVAGQGEHEQYF.

The V gene is TRBV7-9, the J gene TRBJ2-2, with a possible D match to TRBD2 (5 bases). The CDR3 length is 18 residues. Trimming left V 1 base short and J 1 base short, with 16 bases between. From germline, CDR1 is SEHNR and CDR2 FQNEAQ (reference sequence). The CDR3 protein is CASSLVGAGGLNTGELFF. CDR3 DNA: TGTGCCAGCAGCTTAGTCGGTGCGGGTGGGCTGAACACCGGGGAGCTGTTTTTT.

The chain couples TRBV29-1 to TRBJ2-5; TRBD2 is a possible D gene (5 bases). This CDR3 is 15 amino acids long. V was shortened by 7 bases and J by 1 base, with 19 bases between the two germline ends. Germline V gene data show CDR1 as SQVTM and CDR2 as ANQGSEA. The CDR3 DNA reads TGCAGCGCGGAAGGCCACGGGGTTTTCCAAGAGACCCAGTACTTC. This encodes CSAEGHGVFQETQYF. Full variable domain (missing parts from reference TRBV29-1 and TRBJ2-5): SAVISQKPSRDICQRGTSLTIQCQVDSQVTMMFWYRQQPGQSLTLIATANQGSEATYESGFVIDKFPISRPNLTFSTLTVSNMSPEDSSIYLCSAEGHGVFQETQYFGPGTRLLVL.

The chain uses TRBV5-6 and TRBJ2-7, with 11 bases aligning to TRBD2. Germline loops: CDR1 SGHDT, CDR2 YYEEEE. CDR3 length: 16 residues. Trimming took 0 bases from V and 4 from J; bases not matched to a gene: 6. The CDR3 region has the DNA TGTGCCAGCAGCTTGGTCTCGGGACTAGCGGTATACGAGCAGTACTTC. It translates to CASSLVSGLAVYEQYF.

This clone was recorded once. The chain couples TRBV13 to TRBJ2-5; TRBD2 might be the D (6 bases). The CDR3 runs 15 residues. The germline V and J ends were trimmed by 0 bases and 1 base, with 9 bases remaining between them. In germline, CDR1 is PRHDT, CDR2 FYEKMQ (reference sequence). CDR3 in DNA: TGTGCCAGCAGCTTAGGACTGGGGGGCCAAGAGACCCAGTACTTC. Its protein is CASSLGLGGQETQYF.

The chain joins TRBV10-3 to TRBJ2-1; D possibly uses TRBD1 or TRBD2 (5 bases each). Trimming shortened V by 8 bases and J by 5 bases, and 13 bases separated the two germline ends. The CDR3 loop spans 13 amino acids. Germline V gene data show CDR1 as ENHRY and CDR2 as SYGVKD. CDR3 residues: CAIGRGFDNEQFF. In DNA form, the CDR3 reads TGTGCCATCGGACGGGGCTTCGACAATGAGCAGTTCTTC.

This clone was observed a single time. This sequence joins TRBV27 and TRBJ2-7; 10 positions match TRBD2. This CDR3 spans 14 amino acids. Unmatched junction bases numbered 8, after V lost 5 bases and J lost 7 bases. CDR1 and CDR2 (germline): MNHEY, SMNVEV (reference sequence). CDR3 nucleotide sequence: TGTGCCAGCAGTGCTAGGACTAGCGGCAGAGAGCAGTACTTC. It yields the protein CASSARTSGREQYF.